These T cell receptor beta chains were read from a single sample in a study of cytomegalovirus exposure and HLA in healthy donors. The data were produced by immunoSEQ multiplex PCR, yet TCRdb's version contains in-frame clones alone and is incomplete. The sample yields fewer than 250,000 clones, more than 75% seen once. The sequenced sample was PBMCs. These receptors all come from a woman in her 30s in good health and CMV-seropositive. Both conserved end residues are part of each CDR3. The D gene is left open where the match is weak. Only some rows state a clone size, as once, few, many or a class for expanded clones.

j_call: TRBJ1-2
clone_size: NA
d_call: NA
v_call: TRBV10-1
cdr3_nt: TGCGCCAGCAGTGATGATATGATCGGGGGCTACACCTTC
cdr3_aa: CASSDDMIGGYTF

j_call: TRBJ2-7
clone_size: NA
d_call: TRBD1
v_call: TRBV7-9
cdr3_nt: TGTGCCAGCAGCTACGGGACAGGGAGCGAGCAGTACTTC
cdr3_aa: CASSYGTGSEQYF

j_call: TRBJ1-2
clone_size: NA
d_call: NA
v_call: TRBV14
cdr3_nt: TGTGCCAGCAGCCATATAAACCTCCGGGACAAGGGGTTGACCTTC
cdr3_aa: CASSHINLRDKGLTF

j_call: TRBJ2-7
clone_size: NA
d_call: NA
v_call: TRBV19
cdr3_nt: TGTGCCAGTAGTTCGGGACTCCAAAGCTCCTACGAGCAGTACTTC
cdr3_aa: CASSSGLQSSYEQYF

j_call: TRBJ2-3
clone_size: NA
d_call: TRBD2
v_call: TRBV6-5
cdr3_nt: TGTGCCAGCAGGGGAGCTAGCGGGGCGACAGATACGCAGTATTTT
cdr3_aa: CASRGASGATDTQYF

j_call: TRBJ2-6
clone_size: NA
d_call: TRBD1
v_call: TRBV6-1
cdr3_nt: TGTGCCAGCAGTGGACAGGGGGCTGGGGCCAACGTCCTGACTTTC
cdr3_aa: CASSGQGAGANVLTF

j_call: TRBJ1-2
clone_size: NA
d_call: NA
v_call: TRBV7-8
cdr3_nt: TGTGCCAGCAGCTCAGGGACACCTTATAACGATGGCTACACCTTC
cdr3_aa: CASSSGTPYNDGYTF

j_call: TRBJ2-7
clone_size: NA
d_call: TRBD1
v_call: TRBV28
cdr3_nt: TGTGCCAGCAGCTCGGGACAGGCGGGCGAGGGTATAGACTTC
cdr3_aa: CASSSGQAGEGIDF

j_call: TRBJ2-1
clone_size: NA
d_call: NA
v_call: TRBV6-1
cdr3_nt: TGTGCCAGCGGCGGACAGTACAATGAGCAGTTCTTC
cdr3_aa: CASGGQYNEQFF

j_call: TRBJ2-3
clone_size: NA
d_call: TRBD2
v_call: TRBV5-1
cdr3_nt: TGCGCCAGCAGTCCTACTAGCGGCACAGATACGCAGTATTTT
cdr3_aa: CASSPTSGTDTQYF

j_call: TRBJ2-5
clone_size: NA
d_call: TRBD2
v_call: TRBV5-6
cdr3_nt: TGTGCCAGCAGCTTGTTGACTAGCGGGGGATTCCAGAAGACCCAGTACTTC
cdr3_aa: CASSLLTSGGFQKTQYF

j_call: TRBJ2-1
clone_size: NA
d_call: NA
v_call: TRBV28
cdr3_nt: TGTGCCAGCAGTTTATCCGAGGAGCAGTTCTTC
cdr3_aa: CASSLSEEQFF

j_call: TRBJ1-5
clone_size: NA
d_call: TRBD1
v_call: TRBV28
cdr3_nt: TGTGCCAGCAGTTGGACAGGCATCGGCAATCAGCCCCAGCATTTT
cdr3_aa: CASSWTGIGNQPQHF

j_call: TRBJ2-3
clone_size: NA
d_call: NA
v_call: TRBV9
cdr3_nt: TGTGCCAGCAGCGTCGGGTCGGGAGCGGCAACTCCAGATACGCAGTATTTT
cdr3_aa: CASSVGSGAATPDTQYF

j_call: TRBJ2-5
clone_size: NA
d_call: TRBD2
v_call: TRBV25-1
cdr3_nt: TGTGCCAGCAGGTGGCTAGCGGGGGACCAAGAGACCCAGTACTTC
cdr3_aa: CASRWLAGDQETQYF

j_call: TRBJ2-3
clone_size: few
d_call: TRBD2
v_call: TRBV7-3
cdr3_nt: TGTGCCAGCAGCCTAAGCCCTAGCGGGAAGGTTGATACGCAGTATTTT
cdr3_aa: CASSLSPSGKVDTQYF

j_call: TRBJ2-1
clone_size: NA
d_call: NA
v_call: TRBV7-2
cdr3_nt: TGTGCCAGCAGCAACCTTCGGGGAAGCTCCTACAATGAGCAGTTCTTC
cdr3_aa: CASSNLRGSSYNEQFF

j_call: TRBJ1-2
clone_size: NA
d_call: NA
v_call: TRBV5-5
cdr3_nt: TGTGCCAGCAGCTTGGTCCAGGGTTATGGCTACACCTTC
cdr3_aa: CASSLVQGYGYTF

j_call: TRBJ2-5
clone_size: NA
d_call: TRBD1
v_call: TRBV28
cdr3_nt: TGTGCCGGCAGCCACTACAGGGGGCGTAAGACCCAGTACTTC
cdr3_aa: CAGSHYRGRKTQYF

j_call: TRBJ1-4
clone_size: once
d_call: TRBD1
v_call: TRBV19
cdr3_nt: TGTGCCAGTAGGTCTACAGGGGGATCCTCTAATGAAAAACTGTTTTTT
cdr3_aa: CASRSTGGSSNEKLFF

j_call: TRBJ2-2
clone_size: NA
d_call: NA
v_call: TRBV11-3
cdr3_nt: TGTGCCAGCAGCTTGGGGCAAACAAACACCGGGGAGCTGTTTTTT
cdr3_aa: CASSLGQTNTGELFF

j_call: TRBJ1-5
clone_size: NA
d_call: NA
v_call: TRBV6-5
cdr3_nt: TGTGCCAGCAGTTACGGGGGGAATCAGCCCCAGCATTTT
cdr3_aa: CASSYGGNQPQHF

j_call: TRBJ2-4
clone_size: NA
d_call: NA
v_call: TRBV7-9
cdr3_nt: TGTGCCAGCAGCTCGGGACTAGCCAAAAACATTCAGTACTTC
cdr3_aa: CASSSGLAKNIQYF

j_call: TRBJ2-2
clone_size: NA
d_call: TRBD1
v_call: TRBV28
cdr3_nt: TGTGCCAGCGGATCGACAGGGGGCTTTAGCGGGGAGCTGTTTTTT
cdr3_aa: CASGSTGGFSGELFF

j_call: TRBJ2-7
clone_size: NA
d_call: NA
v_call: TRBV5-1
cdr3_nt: TGCGCCAGCAGCTTGGCTTCAGGGCGGTACGAGCAGTACTTC
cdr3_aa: CASSLASGRYEQYF

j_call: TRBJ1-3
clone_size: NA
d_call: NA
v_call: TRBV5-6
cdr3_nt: TGTGCCAGCAGCTACCGGGAAAGCTCTGGAAACACCATATATTTT
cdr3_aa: CASSYRESSGNTIYF

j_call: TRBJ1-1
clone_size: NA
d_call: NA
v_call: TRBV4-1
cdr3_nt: TGCGCCAGCAGCCAAGTGGGAGGCCGGAACACTGAAGCTTTCTTT
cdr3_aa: CASSQVGGRNTEAFF

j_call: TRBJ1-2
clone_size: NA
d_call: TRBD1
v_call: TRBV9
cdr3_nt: TGTGCCAGCAGCGTAGATGGGACAGAAGTTAACTATGGCTACACCTTC
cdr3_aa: CASSVDGTEVNYGYTF

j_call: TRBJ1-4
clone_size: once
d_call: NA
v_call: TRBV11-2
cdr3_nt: TGTGCCAGCAGCTTAGATCTAGTAACGAGTGAAAAACTGTTTTTT
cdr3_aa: CASSLDLVTSEKLFF

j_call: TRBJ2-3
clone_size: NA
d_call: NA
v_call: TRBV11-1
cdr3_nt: TGTGCCAGCAGCTTAGAGGGGGTTAGCACAGATACGCAGTATTTT
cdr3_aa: CASSLEGVSTDTQYF

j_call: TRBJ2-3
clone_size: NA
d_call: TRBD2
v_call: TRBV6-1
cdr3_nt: TGTGCCAGCACTTGGACTAGCGGGAGACCTGATACGCAGTATTTT
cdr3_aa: CASTWTSGRPDTQYF

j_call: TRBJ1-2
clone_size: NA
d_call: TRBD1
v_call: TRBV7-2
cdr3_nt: TGTGCCAGCAGCTTAGCTAGGGACAGCCCTAACTATGGCTACACCTTC
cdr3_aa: CASSLARDSPNYGYTF

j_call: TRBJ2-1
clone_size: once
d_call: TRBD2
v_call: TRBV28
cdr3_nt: TGTGCCAGCAGTTTAATACTAGCGGGGGGAAGCTCCTACAATGAGCAGTTCTTC
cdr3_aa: CASSLILAGGSSYNEQFF

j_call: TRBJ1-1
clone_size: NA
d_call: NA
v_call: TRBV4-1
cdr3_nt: TGCGCCAGCAGCCGAATGACAGAGAGACCTGAAGCTTTCTTT
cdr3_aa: CASSRMTERPEAFF

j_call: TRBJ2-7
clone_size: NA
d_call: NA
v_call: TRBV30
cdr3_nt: TGTGCCTGGAGAATTCCAGGGGGGCCCTACGAGCAGTACTTC
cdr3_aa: CAWRIPGGPYEQYF

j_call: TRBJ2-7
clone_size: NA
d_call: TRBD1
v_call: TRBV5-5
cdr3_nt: TGTGCCAGCACCGCAAACGGACAGGCCTCGTGGTACGAGCAGTACTTC
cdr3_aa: CASTANGQASWYEQYF

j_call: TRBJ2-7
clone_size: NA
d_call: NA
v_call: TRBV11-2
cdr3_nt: TGTGCCAGCAGCTTAGAATATGGGACTGGCTACGAGCAGTACTTC
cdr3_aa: CASSLEYGTGYEQYF

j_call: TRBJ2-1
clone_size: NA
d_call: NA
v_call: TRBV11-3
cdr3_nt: TGTGCCAGCAGCCCTTCCGGGTCCTTCTACAATGAGCAGTTCTTC
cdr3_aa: CASSPSGSFYNEQFF

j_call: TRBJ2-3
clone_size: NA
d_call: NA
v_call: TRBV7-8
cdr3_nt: TGTGCCAGCAGCTTGATCCTTAGCCTCGCAGATACGCAGTATTTT
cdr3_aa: CASSLILSLADTQYF

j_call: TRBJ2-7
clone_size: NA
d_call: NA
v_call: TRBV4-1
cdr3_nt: TGCGCCAGCAGCCAAGAAGATTTCCAGGCCAGCTACTTC
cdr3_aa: CASSQEDFQASYF

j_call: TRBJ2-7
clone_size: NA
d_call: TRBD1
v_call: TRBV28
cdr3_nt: TGTGCCAGCAGTGTGTTGCTTGGACAGGGGATGTTGGGTGGGCAGTACTTC
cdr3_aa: CASSVLLGQGMLGGQYF

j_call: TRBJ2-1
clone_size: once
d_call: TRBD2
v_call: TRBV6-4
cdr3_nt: TGTGCCAGCAGTGACGGGGCGGGGGGCGTCAATGAGCAGTTCTTC
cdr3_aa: CASSDGAGGVNEQFF

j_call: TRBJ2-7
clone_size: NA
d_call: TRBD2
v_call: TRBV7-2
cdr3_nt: TGTGCCAGCAGTCGGGGAGGGAATCCCTACGAGCAGTACTTC
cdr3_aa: CASSRGGNPYEQYF

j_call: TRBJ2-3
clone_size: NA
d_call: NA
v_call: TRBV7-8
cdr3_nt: TGTGCCAGCAGTTTGCGCGGGGCCCCGGATACGCAGTATTTT
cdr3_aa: CASSLRGAPDTQYF

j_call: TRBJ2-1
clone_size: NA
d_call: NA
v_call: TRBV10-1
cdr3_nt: TGCGCCAGCAGTGAGTCCCTATACAATGAGCAGTTCTTC
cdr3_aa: CASSESLYNEQFF

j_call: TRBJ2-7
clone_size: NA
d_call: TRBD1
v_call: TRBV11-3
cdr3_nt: TGTGCCAGCAGCTCGCCACCCTCGGACAGGGGCGAGCAGTACTTC
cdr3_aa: CASSSPPSDRGEQYF

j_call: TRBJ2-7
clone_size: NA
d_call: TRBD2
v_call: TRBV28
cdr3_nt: TGTGCCAGTACCCCGCCTAGCGGCTCCTACGAGCAGTACTTC
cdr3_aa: CASTPPSGSYEQYF

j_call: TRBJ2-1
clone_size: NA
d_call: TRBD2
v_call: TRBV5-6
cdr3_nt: TGTGCCAGCAGCTACCGGGAGGGTGGGGGCAATGAGCAGTTCTTC
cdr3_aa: CASSYREGGGNEQFF

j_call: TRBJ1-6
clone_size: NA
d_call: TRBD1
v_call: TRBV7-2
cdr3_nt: TGTGCCAGCAGCTTGGGACAGAGCTCCTATAATTCACCCCTCCACTTT
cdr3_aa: CASSLGQSSYNSPLHF

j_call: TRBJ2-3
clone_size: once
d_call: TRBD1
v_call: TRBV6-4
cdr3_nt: TGTGCCAGCAGTGACGGGACAGGGCCCACAGATACGCAGTATTTT
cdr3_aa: CASSDGTGPTDTQYF

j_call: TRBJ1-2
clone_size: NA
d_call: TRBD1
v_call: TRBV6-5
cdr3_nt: TGTGCCAGCAGCACCTCCGGGACAGGGGTCTGGGGCTACACCTTC
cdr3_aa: CASSTSGTGVWGYTF

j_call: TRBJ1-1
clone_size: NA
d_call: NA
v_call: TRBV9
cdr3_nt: TGTGCCAGCAGCGTACCGACAGGTCCTTCCCCACGCCCTGAAGCTTTCTTT
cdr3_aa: CASSVPTGPSPRPEAFF

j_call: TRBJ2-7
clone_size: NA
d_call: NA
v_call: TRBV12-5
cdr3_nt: TGTGCTAGTGGTTTAAACCGACAGCACCTGAGCTCCTACGAGCAGTACTTC
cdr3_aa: CASGLNRQHLSSYEQYF

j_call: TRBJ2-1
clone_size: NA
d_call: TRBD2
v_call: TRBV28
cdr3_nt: TGTGCCAGCAGTTTATTGACTAGCGGGGTGCAGCAGTTCTTC
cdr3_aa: CASSLLTSGVQQFF

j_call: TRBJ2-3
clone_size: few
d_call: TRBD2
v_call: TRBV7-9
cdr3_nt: TGTGCCAGCAGCCGGGGGACTAGGAAGCCAGATACGCAGTATTTT
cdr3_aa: CASSRGTRKPDTQYF

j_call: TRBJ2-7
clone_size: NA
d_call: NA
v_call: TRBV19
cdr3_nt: TGTGCCAGTAGTCCTAGCTCCTACGAGCAGTACTTC
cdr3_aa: CASSPSSYEQYF

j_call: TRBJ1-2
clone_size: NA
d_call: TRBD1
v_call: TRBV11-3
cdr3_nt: TGTGCCAGCAGCCTAGGGACAGAAGAAGCCTACACCTTC
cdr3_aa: CASSLGTEEAYTF

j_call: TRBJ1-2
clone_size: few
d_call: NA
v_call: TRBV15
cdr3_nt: TGTGCCACCAGCAGAGATCGAGGGAGGGGCTATGGCTACACCTTC
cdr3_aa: CATSRDRGRGYGYTF

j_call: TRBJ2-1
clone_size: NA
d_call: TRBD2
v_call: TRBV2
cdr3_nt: TGTGCCAGCAGCGAAACGGGGGGAACCTACAATGAGCAGTTCTTC
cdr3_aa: CASSETGGTYNEQFF

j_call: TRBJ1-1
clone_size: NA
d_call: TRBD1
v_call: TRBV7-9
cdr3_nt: TGTGCCAGCAGCCCGCGGACAGGTACTTCGAACACTGAAGCTTTCTTT
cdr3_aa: CASSPRTGTSNTEAFF